Each of the 9 T cell receptor beta chains below was sequenced from the same sample in a study of cytomegalovirus exposure and HLA in healthy donors. Amplification used 60 Vbeta primers and 13 Jbeta primers. The table came from immunoSEQ multiplex PCR; TCRdb's copy has only in-frame clones and leaves some out. The table has 150,000 to 180,000 clones, about 84% seen once. The sample consisted of PBMCs. These receptors originate from a woman aged 40 to 50 in good health and CMV-seropositive.

The CDR3 DNA reads TGTGCTAGTGGGGATCTCCGGGACAGGGGGACTCCCCGGTCCTACGAGCAGTACTTC. This encodes CASGDLRDRGTPRSYEQYF. The rearrangement uses TRBV12-5 and TRBJ2-7; 11 bases map to TRBD1. CDR3 length: 19 residues. V dropped 6 bases and J dropped 1; count of bases not matched to a gene: 17. Per the germline V gene, CDR1 is LGHNT and CDR2 is FRNRAP.

The gene calls are TRBV7-3 and TRBJ2-5, with D maybe TRBD1 (6 bases). The CDR3 contains 14 residues. Germline lookup yields CDR1 SGHTA and CDR2 FQGTGA. V shed 1 base and J shed 5 bases, with 11 bases lying between them. Here the CDR3 DNA reads TGTGCCAGCAGCTTAAAGGGGCAGGGGGAGACCCAGTACTTC. Its translation: CASSLKGQGETQYF.

The chain is built from TRBV2 and TRBJ2-5; 10 bases are shared with TRBD2. This CDR3 has 14 residues. The V segment lost 8 bases and the J segment 1 base; nucleotides outside the gene matches: 4. Germline assignment: CDR1 SNHLY and CDR2 FYNNEI. The CDR3 nucleotides read TGTGCCAGCGACTTAGCGGGAGGCCAAGAGACCCAGTACTTC. Translation: CASDLAGGQETQYF.

V usage is TRBV18 and J usage is TRBJ1-1, with 9 nucleotides matching TRBD1. The CDR3 has 14 amino acids. V gave up 4 bases and J gave up 5 bases; unmatched junction bases: 5. Germline V gene lookup returns CDR1 KGHSH and CDR2 LQKENI. The CDR3 DNA reads as TGTGCCAGCTCACGCGACAGGGGGAGGACTGAAGCTTTCTTT. This gives the protein CASSRDRGRTEAFF.

DNA for the CDR3: TGCAGCGTCCAGTTCCCCGTGATACTAGCGGGCGAGCAGTTCTTC. It translates to CSVQFPVILAGEQFF. The gene calls are TRBV29-1 and TRBJ2-1; 9 bases map to TRBD2. Germline-derived CDR1 and CDR2 are SQVTM and ANQGSEA. The CDR3 runs 15 residues. J was trimmed by 10 bases and V by 6 bases; bases with no gene match: 16.

V and J are TRBV7-9 and TRBJ1-5; 7 bases match TRBD1. The germline gives CDR1 SEHNR, CDR2 FQNEAQ (reference sequence). V was pared by 5 bases and J by 4 bases, with 8 bases of the junction left unmatched. The CDR3 runs 15 residues. Written as DNA, the CDR3 is TGTGCCAGCAGCCTCGACAGGGTAGGAAATCAGCCCCAGCATTTT. Translation gives CASSLDRVGNQPQHF.

This clone is a singleton in its sample. The V call is TRBV28, the J call TRBJ1-6, with 11 positions matching TRBD1. CDR3 length: 14 amino acids. The V gene end was trimmed by 7 bases and the J gene end by 10 bases; junction bases not matched to a gene: 6. Looked up from germline, CDR1 is MDHEN and CDR2 is SYDVKM. The CDR3 DNA reads as TGTGCCAGCACAGGACAGGGGGCGCGGTCACCCCTCCACTTT. Translated, it gives CASTGQGARSPLHF.

This clone has more than one count but fewer than ten. The chain has TRBV30 and TRBJ2-3; no firm D call. Germline CDR1 GTSNPN, CDR2 SVGIG (reference sequence). The V and J ends lost 0 bases and 4 bases respectively, with 14 bases between them. This CDR3 is 15 amino acids long. CDR3 in DNA: TGTGCCTGGAGTGTTTTCGCGGTGCCCTCAGATACGCAGTATTTT. Protein product: CAWSVFAVPSDTQYF.

This chain uses TRBV5-1 with TRBJ2-7, with D possibly TRBD2 on 7 matching bases. Germline V lookup: CDR1 SGHRS, CDR2 YFSETQ. The CDR3 covers 13 residues. Trimming removed 0 bases at V and 6 bases at J, with 10 bases between. The CDR3 loop reads CASSLDGGLEQYF. The CDR3 DNA reads as TGCGCCAGCAGCTTGGACGGGGGGCTCGAGCAGTACTTC.